This TCR beta chain was obtained from a study of tumor and adjacent non-tumor tissue in lung cancer. A modified ARM-PCR protocol with three rounds of nested PCR amplified TCRbeta. A single record per CDR3 protein comes from TCRdb applying MiXCR to the multiplex PCR reads. The sample consists of some 80,000 distinct CDR3 sequences, roughly two thirds of them appearing once. RNA was extracted from bulk tissue without any cell sorting. CDR3 length: 16 amino acids. Trimming took 10 bases from V and 9 from J, leaving 25 bases between them. The sequence derives from a woman between 40 and 50 years old with non-small cell lung cancer. Input material: lung tumor tissue. The chain is built from TRBV12-3 or TRBV12-4 and TRBJ1-6; maybe TRBD1 (5 bases). The CDR3 sequence is CANRPGRGKISSPLHF. The CDR3, as DNA: TGTGCCAACAGACCCGGTAGGGGCAAGATTAGTTCACCCCTCCACTTT.